This T cell receptor (beta chain) was identified in a study of T cell responses to AZD1222 COVID-19 vaccine (dated by TCRdb to about 2021). Study-wide context: Because spike-specific TCR depth and breadth did not differ between the two schedules, AZD1222 recipients who got a second dose at roughly 4 weeks were pooled with those who got a second dose at roughly 12 weeks. TCR sequencing was performed for fewer than 250 trial participants, of whom around 200 were given two doses of AZD1222 and 26 were given two doses of MenACWY control vaccine. Trial participants were enrolled by age into subgroups of 18-55, 56-69 and 70-plus years, and around 150, 29 and 61 TCR-sequenced participants, respectively, were included in these subgroups. Here is what the overall study found, with its caveats: The 56-69-year group was small, and its depth increase did not reach significance, likely because of low power. After two AZD1222 doses, both the breadth and the depth of spike-specific TCRs were significantly higher than at day 0 and than in MenACWY recipients. Epitopes outside the regions mutated in the B.1.351 and B.1.1.7 variants were reportedly recognized by nearly half of the unique spike-specific TCRs. Conclusions about previously exposed vaccinees are limited because only six or seven AZD1222 recipients were SARS-CoV-2 seropositive at baseline. The whole spike protein was spanned by vaccine-associated CD4 TCRs, and dominant responses were seen in regions 160-218 and 743-854. Because no day 14 peak-response samples were available, the repertoires could be characterized only after the peak T cell response. Participants were mostly white British and included more females than males, and it was suggested by the authors that clonal diversity may have been underestimated.

The CDR3 regions of human TCRbeta chains were analyzed by immunosequencing. The published analysis was carried out like this. TCRs in the repertoires were compared against a reference library of SARS-CoV-2-specific TCRs that had been generated with the MIRA antigen-specificity platform. Breadth meant the fraction of unique TCRs that were SARS-CoV-2-associated, whereas depth meant the fraction of total T cells that were SARS-CoV-2-associated. Using the MIRA data, each spike-specific TCR was assigned both to the spike region to which the TCR was reactive and to a CD4 or CD8 class. Log10-transformed breadth and depth values were compared by one-way ANOVA with Sidak's multiple comparisons tests. The table comes from immuneACCESS by way of TCRdb, which keeps in-frame sequences with V and J called. Part of the clones is missing from these tables; in studies checked, under half for an unresolved V gene and the rest for unknown reasons. V, J and clone size reflect that table, while D and trimming were determined from the DNA. For this sample there are approximately 160,000 clones; 90% to 95% appear just once. Over 0.8% of the sample is in the top ten clones.

The label giving this sample's time point can be read as: baseline before first vaccination. Samples from vaccinated people were obtained from the UK trials COV001 and COV002, which included a single-blind randomized controlled phase 2/3 trial of AZD1222 (ChAdOx1 nCoV-19) in healthy adults. For TCRbeta chain sequencing, PBMC samples from trial participants were taken at day 0 and at day 28 after the second dose. According to the germline V gene (reference sequence), CDR1 reads PRHDT and CDR2 reads FYEKMQ. Measured from the cysteine to the phenylalanine, the CDR3 is 14 residues long. Here the CDR3 DNA is all that survives: 42 bases in frame from base 1. V gives up 0 bases and J gives up 7 bases, and the segment between their germline ends measures 9 bases. This clone was picked up one time. The clone's antigen remains unknown. No base qualities exist here, and no much larger clone lies one base off it.

The source of this sequence is an adult in good health. Material: peripheral blood, obtained on day 0 of AZD1222 vaccination. The rearrangement joined TRBV13 to TRBJ1-4, with the identity of the D gene unclear. The DNA sequence follows: TGTGCCAGCAGCTTAGGCCGGGCAGTTGAAAAACTGTTTTTT. This gives the protein CASSLGRAVEKLFF.